One and the same sample provided the 19 T cell receptor beta chains below, sequenced in a study of technical replicates of blood from several donors. TCRdb keeps only in-frame clones here, not all; method: immunoSEQ multiplex PCR. The data show 59,000 or so clones, with just under 95% seen just once and around 4.2% held by the top ten. Sequenced material: PBMCs. The receptors originated from a human donor in good health. Some clones in this sample may be carry-over from other donors' samples.

The CDR3 protein is CASSVDGRAEAFF. The CDR3 coding sequence is TGTGCCAGCAGCGTAGATGGCAGGGCTGAAGCTTTCTTT. The chain recombines TRBV9 with TRBJ1-1; the D gene is possibly TRBD1 (5 bases). Germline-derived CDR1 and CDR2 are SGDLS and YYNGEE. The CDR3 runs 13 residues. V lost 0 bases and J lost 6, with 9 bases in between.

This chain links TRBV7-3 with TRBJ2-1; 12 bases match TRBD2. Germline trimming cut 5 bases from V and 10 bases from J; bases unmatched to any gene: 9. The length of the CDR3 is 15 residues. The germline gives CDR1 SGHTA, CDR2 FQGTGA. CDR3 nucleotides: TGTGCCAGCAGCAATGGACTAGCGGGGCGATCCGAGCAGTTCTTC. Its translation is CASSNGLAGRSEQFF.

The V and J genes are TRBV7-2 and TRBJ1-1; 7 bases map to TRBD1. This CDR3 contains 15 residues. Germline trimming cut 4 bases from V and 0 bases from J; bases unmatched to any gene: 5. CDR1 is SGHTA and CDR2 is FQGNSA in the germline V gene. For the CDR3, the DNA is TGTGCCAGCAGCTCTAGACAGGGAATGAACACTGAAGCTTTCTTT. Translation: CASSSRQGMNTEAFF.

The V gene is TRBV18, the J gene TRBJ2-7, with D possibly being TRBD2 (6 bases). Germline CDR1 is KGHSH and CDR2 is LQKENI. CDR3 length: 13 residues. Trimming left V 3 bases short and J 4 bases short, with 10 bases between. Here the CDR3 reads CASSPGLLYEQYF. CDR3 in DNA: TGTGCCAGCTCACCGGGACTTCTATACGAGCAGTACTTC.

The chain carries TRBV2 and TRBJ2-7, with TRBD2 as a possible D gene (5 bases). The CDR3 is 13 residues long. V lost 6 bases and J 0 bases, leaving 9 bases between the germline ends. CDR1 is SNHLY, CDR2 FYNNEI, per germline. Written as DNA, the CDR3 is TGTGCCAGCAGCGCGGGCCACTCCTACGAGCAGTACTTC. Translated, it gives CASSAGHSYEQYF.

V usage is TRBV4-3 and J usage is TRBJ2-2; weak D call: TRBD1 (6 bases). Trimming shortened V by 3 bases and J by 1 base, and 18 bases separated the two germline ends. The length of the CDR3 is 18 residues. Germline values: CDR1 LGHNA, CDR2 YSLEER. The CDR3 reads CASSHLSTGTWNTGELFF. In nucleotides, the CDR3 is TGCGCCAGCAGCCATTTATCTACGGGGACATGGAACACCGGGGAGCTGTTTTTT.

About this clone itself: Other DNA sequences within the sample encode an identical CDR3. The chain combines TRBV28 with TRBJ1-1; 7 bases agree with TRBD1. Germline V gives CDR1 MDHEN, CDR2 SYDVKM. This CDR3 region has 14 residues. The V segment lost 6 bases and the J segment 1 base; nucleotides outside the gene matches: 5. DNA for the CDR3: TGTGCCAGCAGCCCGGGACAGCCGAACACTGAAGCTTTCTTT. Its translation: CASSPGQPNTEAFF.

This rearrangement joins TRBV7-6 to TRBJ2-5; maybe TRBD2 (7 bases). The length of the CDR3 is 15 residues. The germline gives CDR1 SGHVS, CDR2 FNYEAQ. The V gene lost 2 bases and the J gene lost 4 bases, with 14 bases spanning the gap. The CDR3 reads CASSLSQGRGETQYF. The CDR3 DNA sequence: TGTGCCAGCAGCTTAAGTCAGGGGAGGGGAGAGACCCAGTACTTC.

The chain combines TRBV4-1 with TRBJ2-3; no firm D call. In germline, CDR1 is MGHRA, CDR2 YSYEKL. This CDR3 spans 14 amino acids. V lost 4 bases, J lost 0 bases, and 8 bases lay in between. In DNA form, the CDR3 reads TGCGCCAGCAGCCCAGACGTAAGCACAGATACGCAGTATTTT. Amino acid sequence: CASSPDVSTDTQYF.

V is TRBV2 and J is TRBJ2-7, with TRBD1 as a possible D gene (5 bases). CDR1 SNHLY and CDR2 FYNNEI come from the germline V gene. V lost 4 bases and J lost 2, with 12 bases in between. The CDR3 has 14 residues. The CDR3, as DNA: TGTGCCAGCAGTGGGGCGACAGTACCCTACGAGCAGTACTTC. Encoded protein: CASSGATVPYEQYF.

V and J are TRBV6-5 and TRBJ1-1; unclear D gene. This CDR3 has 15 amino acids. V dropped 2 bases and J dropped 1 base, with 11 bases sitting between them. Germline V gene sequence: CDR1 MNHEY, CDR2 SVGAGI. For the CDR3, the DNA is TGTGCCAGCAGTTACAATGGGGAGGGGAACACTGAAGCTTTCTTT. It translates to CASSYNGEGNTEAFF.

In this sample, this clone turned up once. The chain combines TRBV4-1 with TRBJ1-1, with 9 bases that match TRBD1. Germline V gene data show CDR1 as MGHRA and CDR2 as YSYEKL. The CDR3 covers 15 residues. J was trimmed by 1 base and V by 5 bases; bases with no gene match: 5. CDR3 amino acids: CASSTRDRENTEAFF. The CDR3 DNA reads as TGCGCCAGCAGCACCCGGGACAGGGAGAACACTGAAGCTTTCTTT.

The rearrangement joins TRBV6-5 to TRBJ1-5; tentative D call: TRBD1 (5 bases). With 6 bases removed from V and 4 bases from J, the gap between germline ends came to 10 bases. The CDR3 loop spans 13 amino acids. CDR1 is MNHEY, CDR2 SVGAGI, per germline. CDR3 loop: CASSRDSNQPQHF. The CDR3 region has the DNA TGTGCCAGCAGCCGAGACAGTAATCAGCCCCAGCATTTT.

The chain has TRBV6-6 and TRBJ1-1, with D possibly matching TRBD1 (6 bases). Trimming took 4 bases from V and 1 from J, leaving 7 bases between them. The CDR3 has 13 residues. The V gene's germline CDR1 is MNHNY and CDR2 SVGAGI (reference sequence). The CDR3 bases are TGTGCCAGCAGTTGGACAGAGAACACTGAAGCTTTCTTT. Amino acid sequence: CASSWTENTEAFF.

This chain links TRBV11-1 with TRBJ1-1; TRBD1 aligns across 7 bases. Germline trimming cut 4 bases from V and 3 bases from J; bases unmatched to any gene: 5. The CDR3 loop spans 14 amino acids. Germline V gives CDR1 SGHAT, CDR2 FQDESV (reference sequence). DNA for the CDR3: TGTGCCAGCAGCTCGACAGGGTCGTACACTGAAGCTTTCTTT. Its translation is CASSSTGSYTEAFF.

CDR3 bases: TGTGCCAGCACTAGGGCTAGCGGGTTAGAGACCCAGTACTTC. This codes for CASTRASGLETQYF. The chain uses TRBV7-2 and TRBJ2-5; 8 bases are a match to TRBD2. Germline V gene lookup returns CDR1 SGHTA and CDR2 FQGNSA. The CDR3 consists of 14 residues. The V and J ends lost 7 bases and 4 bases, in that order; junction bases with no gene match: 8.

In its sample, this clone was seen once. The V and J genes are TRBV9 and TRBJ2-5; D is perhaps TRBD2 (5 bases). Between the trimmed V and J ends, which lost 4 bases and 2 bases, there was a span of 15 bases. The germline V gene encodes CDR1 SGDLS and CDR2 YYNGEE. The CDR3 is 15 residues long. CDR3 nucleotides: TGTGCCAGCAGCCCCCGCGGGCGCCTACAAGAGACCCAGTACTTC. Translation gives CASSPRGRLQETQYF.

This clone appeared a single time. In DNA, the CDR3 is TGTGCCAGCAGCTTGGCCGGGGGGCACTCTGGGGCCAACGTCCTGACTTTC. Protein product: CASSLAGGHSGANVLTF. The J gene is TRBJ2-6, the V gene TRBV5-8, with D possibly being TRBD2 (7 bases). The CDR3 totals 17 residues. V was shortened by 0 bases and J by 0 bases, with 10 bases between the two germline ends. Germline loops: CDR1 SGHTS, CDR2 YDEGEE. The variable domain in full, with the rest retrieved from reference TRBV5-8 and TRBJ2-6, is EAGVTQSPTHLIKTRGQQATLRCSPISGHTSVYWYQQALGLGLQFLLWYDEGEERNRGNFPPRFSGRQFPNYSSELNVNALELEDSALYLCASSLAGGHSGANVLTFGAGSRLTVL.

V is TRBV29-1 and J is TRBJ2-7; 9 bases are shared with TRBD1. Trimming took 5 bases from V and 6 from J; bases not matched to a gene: 2. The V gene's germline CDR1 is SQVTM and CDR2 ANQGSEA. The CDR3 extends over 11 amino acids. The CDR3 loop is CSVNRGLEQYF. CDR3 nucleotides: TGCAGCGTTAACAGGGGGCTCGAGCAGTACTTC.